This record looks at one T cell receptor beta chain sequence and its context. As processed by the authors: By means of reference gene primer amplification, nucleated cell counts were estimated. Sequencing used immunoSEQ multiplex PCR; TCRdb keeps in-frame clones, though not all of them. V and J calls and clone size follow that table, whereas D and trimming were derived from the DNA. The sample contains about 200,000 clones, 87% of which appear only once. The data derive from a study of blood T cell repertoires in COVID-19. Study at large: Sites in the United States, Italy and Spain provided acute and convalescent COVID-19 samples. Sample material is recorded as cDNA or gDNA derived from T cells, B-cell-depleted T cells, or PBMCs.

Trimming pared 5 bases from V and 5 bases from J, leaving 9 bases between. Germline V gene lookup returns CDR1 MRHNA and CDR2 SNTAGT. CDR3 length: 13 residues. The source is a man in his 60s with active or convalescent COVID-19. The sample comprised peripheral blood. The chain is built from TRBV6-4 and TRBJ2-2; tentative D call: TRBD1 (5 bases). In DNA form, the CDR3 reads TGTGCCAGCAGTTCTCAGGGTACCGGGGAGCTGTTTTTT. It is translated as CASSSQGTGELFF.